The 14 T cell receptor beta chains below all came from one sample that was sequenced in a study of type 1 and type 2 diabetes patients. PCR was run on genomic DNA. The TCR beta CDR3 region was amplified using 30 forward and 13 reverse primers. One entry per CDR3 protein results from TCRdb running MiXCR on the multiplex PCR reads. The data hold around 300,000 distinct CDR3 sequences, with around 47% observed a single time. Sequencing input: peripheral blood mononuclear cells (PBMCs). The receptors originated from a man younger than 30 with type 2 diabetes.

The chain combines TRBV12-3 or TRBV12-4 with TRBJ2-1; 12 nucleotides agree with TRBD2. The junction had 8 bases not matched to a gene; V was cut back by 1 base and J by 1 base. The CDR3 runs to 19 residues. The DNA for the CDR3 is TGTGCCAGCAGTTTAGTGGCTAGCGGGAGGGAACTTTCCTACAATGAGCAGTTCTTC. Amino acids: CASSLVASGRELSYNEQFF.

This clonotype was seen more than once but under ten times. V is TRBV28 and J is TRBJ2-5, with D perhaps assigned TRBD1 or TRBD2 (5 bases each). Germline V gene sequence: CDR1 MDHEN, CDR2 SYDVKM. CDR3 length: 15 residues. V lost 5 bases to trimming and J lost 4 bases, with 17 bases between them. CDR3 sequence (DNA): TGTGCCAGCAGTCCTGGGGGTCACCCGGGAGAGACCCAGTACTTC. Translated, it gives CASSPGGHPGETQYF.

This clonotype appeared many times. This rearrangement joins TRBV20-1 to TRBJ2-5, with D perhaps matching TRBD1 (5 bases). Trimming cost V 0 bases and J 9 bases, with 17 bases left between them. The germline V gene has CDR1 DFQATT and CDR2 SNEGSKA (reference sequence). CDR3 length: 14 residues. The CDR3 nucleotides are TGCAGTGCTAGAGATCCTGGGGCTAGTGCGCCCCAGTACTTC. Encoded protein: CSARDPGASAPQYF.

J is TRBJ1-2 and V is TRBV27; 7 bases map to TRBD1. Trimming removed 5 bases from V and 1 base from J; junction bases left unmatched: 10. Germline V gene data show CDR1 as MNHEY and CDR2 as SMNVEV (reference sequence). There are 16 residues in the CDR3. The CDR3: CASSPDLTGFNYGYTF. Written as DNA, the CDR3 is TGTGCCAGCAGTCCCGACCTGACAGGGTTTAACTATGGCTACACCTTC.

This clonotype was detected a few times. V and J are TRBV2 and TRBJ2-7, with 13 bases aligning to TRBD2. The V and J ends lost 8 bases and 5 bases, in that order; junction bases with no gene match: 9. Per the germline V gene, CDR1 is SNHLY and CDR2 is FYNNEI. The CDR3 runs 15 residues. This chain's CDR3 is CASGRLAGGGDEQYF. DNA for the CDR3: TGTGCCAGCGGAAGACTAGCGGGAGGAGGGGACGAGCAGTACTTC.

This clonotype has just a few counts. The chain recombines TRBV6-5 with TRBJ1-1; perhaps TRBD1 as D (5 bases). Trimming took 5 bases from V and 6 from J, leaving 22 bases between them. The CDR3 covers 16 residues. Germline values: CDR1 MNHEY, CDR2 SVGAGI. CDR3 loop: CASSILGMQGSSEAFF. For the CDR3, the DNA is TGTGCCAGCAGTATACTGGGTATGCAGGGAAGCTCTGAAGCTTTCTTT.

This clonotype was counted at least ten times. CDR3 in amino acids: CASSESPGEQYF. For the CDR3, the DNA is TGTGCCAGCAGTGAATCCCCAGGGGAGCAGTACTTC. The rearrangement joins TRBV25-1 to TRBJ2-7; TRBD1 is a possible D gene (5 bases). The CDR3 is 12 amino acids. Looked up from germline, CDR1 is MGHDK and CDR2 is SYGVNS. The ends were cut back, 1 base at V and 7 bases at J, with 8 bases in the middle.

This clonotype was recorded a few times. The chain recombines TRBV19 with TRBJ1-1; 10 bases match TRBD1. The CDR3 is made up of 15 amino acids. The germline V gene encodes CDR1 LNHDA and CDR2 SQIVND (reference sequence). V shed 3 bases, J shed 4 bases, and the junction held 5 bases outside the gene matches. CDR3 in amino acids: CASSIGTGEITEAFF. The DNA for the CDR3 is TGTGCCAGTAGTATTGGGACAGGGGAGATCACTGAAGCTTTCTTT.

CDR3 amino acids: CASRRWGGGPQGTDTQYF. The CDR3 bases are TGTGCCAGCCGTAGATGGGGCGGGGGGCCGCAGGGCACAGATACGCAGTATTTT. The chain is built from TRBV2 and TRBJ2-3; 8 bases line up with TRBD2. This CDR3 spans 18 amino acids. The germline V gene has CDR1 SNHLY and CDR2 FYNNEI. V lost 8 bases to trimming and J lost 1 base; unmatched junction nucleotides: 17.

The chain links TRBV7-2 to TRBJ2-5, with D hard to call. Trimming took 1 base from V and 1 from J, leaving 10 bases between them. CDR1 and CDR2 from the germline V gene are SGHTA and FQGNSA. This CDR3 spans 15 amino acids. The DNA for the CDR3 is TGTGCCAGCAGCTTAGTATCTGAATCCCAAGAGACCCAGTACTTC. Translated, it gives CASSLVSESQETQYF.

This clonotype has at least ten counts. The V gene is TRBV10-3, the J gene TRBJ2-3; no firm D call. There are 15 residues in the CDR3. Germline assignment: CDR1 ENHRY and CDR2 SYGVKD. The V and J ends lost 0 bases and 2 bases respectively, with 9 bases between them. CDR3: CAISESTAVTDTQYF. In nucleotides, the CDR3 is TGTGCCATCAGTGAGTCGACTGCGGTCACAGATACGCAGTATTTT.

The chain employs TRBV28 and TRBJ2-5, with unresolved D. Trimming cost V 6 bases and J 3 bases, with 17 bases left between them. Germline CDR1 reads MDHEN; CDR2 reads SYDVKM. The CDR3 consists of 15 residues. CDR3: CASSTLDNQKETQYF. CDR3 nucleotides: TGTGCCAGCAGCACCCTAGACAACCAAAAAGAGACCCAGTACTTC.

This clonotype was observed at least ten times. This chain connects TRBV15 to TRBJ1-1; 7 nucleotides line up with TRBD1. The CDR3 contains 16 residues. Germline CDR1 is LNHNV and CDR2 is YYDKDF (reference sequence). The V gene end was trimmed by 5 bases and the J gene end by 0 bases; junction bases not matched to a gene: 9. CDR3 sequence (DNA): TGTGCCACCAGCTCATCGGGACAGAAAATGAACACTGAAGCTTTCTTT. It specifies CATSSSGQKMNTEAFF.

The chain combines TRBV6-1 with TRBJ1-5, with D unclear. The CDR3 consists of 17 residues. Per germline, CDR1 MNHNS and CDR2 SASEGT. Trimming left V 3 bases short and J 2 bases short, with 17 bases between. The CDR3: CASSEWEGWIGNQPQHF. CDR3 DNA: TGTGCCAGCAGTGAGTGGGAGGGCTGGATTGGCAATCAGCCCCAGCATTTT.